The clone carrying this TCR beta chain has a handful of counts. Its antigen remains unidentified. The sample comes from a study of blood T cells in healthy people across ages. Whole-study findings and limits: Per-million-T-cell TCR beta diversity fell roughly linearly with age.

CDR1 SGHDN and CDR2 FVKESK come from the germline V gene. With V trimmed by 5 bases and J by 8 bases, 10 bases remained unmatched. The CDR3 length is 15 residues. The donors, healthy Caucasians from Russia, were aged about 6 to 90. The use of a sample-barcoded 5' primer and a J-beta primer mix characterized a second PCR of about 6 to 12 cycles. A template-switch adaptor containing 12 random nucleotides labeled each cDNA molecule. TCRdb called the 5' RACE reads again in MiXCR, with one record for every CDR3 protein. The data hold around 710,000 distinct CDR3 sequences, with roughly 43% observed a single time.

This receptor was taken from a woman in her fifties or sixties in good health. The specimen was blood. The V and J genes are TRBV14 and TRBJ2-1; TRBD1 matches 9 bases. As DNA, the CDR3 is TGTGCCAGCAGCATACGTCCCGGGACAGGGTATGAGCAGTTCTTC. Amino acid sequence: CASSIRPGTGYEQFF.